This TCR beta chain was recovered during a study of cytomegalovirus exposure and HLA in healthy donors. Whole-study results and caveats: The tendency of first-cohort TCR clusters to co-occur in the 120 or so validation repertoires emerged from a later analysis.

Libraries were prepared by immunoSEQ multiplex PCR; TCRdb keeps only in-frame clonotypes and omits some of them. The table lists roughly 300,000 clones, about nine tenths of them singletons. The CDR3 length is 18 residues. The germline CDR1 and CDR2 sequences are SGDLS and YYNGEE. Trimming at V came to 0 bases and at J to 2 bases, leaving 12 bases not matched to a gene. Concerning this clone itself: Antigen: not known.

Donors came from a validation cohort of over a hundred subjects, distinct from the first 666-subject cohort. The sample consisted of PBMCs. This TCR came from a woman between 18 and 29 years old in good health and CMV-seronegative. The chain carries TRBV9 and TRBJ2-5; 8 bases agree with TRBD2. The CDR3 coding sequence is TGTGCCAGCAGCGTAGAAACTAGCGGTAACGGCCGGCAAGAGACCCAGTACTTC. This codes for CASSVETSGNGRQETQYF.